The source of this T cell receptor (beta chain) is a study of T cells in Graves' hyperthyroidism and ophthalmopathy. The CDR3 consists of 15 residues. V shed 7 bases and J shed 0 bases, with 18 bases lying between them. CDR1 SQVTM and CDR2 ANQGSEA come from the germline V gene. TCR beta CDR3 regions were amplified from RNA transcripts. Researchers ran a first-round RT-PCR on the TCR CDR3 using the HTBI primer set. One entry per CDR3 protein results from TCRdb running MiXCR on the multiplex PCR reads. The repertoire has hundreds of thousands of distinct CDR3 sequences, about 14% of them found once; the top ten carry roughly 10%.

The sequencing input was blood. This clonotype was sampled from a woman younger than 35 with Graves' hyperthyroidism. This chain joins TRBV29-1 and TRBJ1-1, with TRBD1 as a possible D gene (5 bases). DNA for the CDR3: TGCAGCGCTACCGGGACTGAAAACATGAACACTGAAGCTTTCTTT. Translation: CSATGTENMNTEAFF.